The 26 T cell receptor beta chains in this list originate from one sample, sequenced in a study of cytomegalovirus exposure and HLA in healthy donors. Profiled with immunoSEQ multiplex PCR; TCRdb holds only in-frame clones, not every one. Of about 130,000 clones listed, about 88% are singletons. The sequencing sample was made of PBMCs. These receptors originate from a woman younger than 30 in good health and CMV-seropositive.

The CDR3 region is CASSWDRGEQFF. CDR3 in DNA: TGTGCCAGCAGTTGGGACAGGGGTGAGCAGTTCTTC. V gene TRBV28 combines with J gene TRBJ2-1, with 10 bases lining up with TRBD1. The J segment lost 9 bases and the V segment lost 4 bases, leaving 0 bases of the junction unmatched. The CDR3 extends over 12 amino acids. CDR1 and CDR2 from the germline V gene are MDHEN and SYDVKM. Based on the CDR3 plus reference TRBV28 and TRBJ2-1, the full variable domain is DVKVTQSSRYLVKRTGEKVFLECVQDMDHENMFWYRQDPGLGLRLIYFSYDVKMKEKGDIPEGYSVSREKKERFSLILESASTNQTSMYLCASSWDRGEQFFGPGTRLTVL.

The chain carries TRBV28 and TRBJ2-3, with D possibly being TRBD2 (6 bases). Germline CDR1 reads MDHEN; CDR2 reads SYDVKM. V was trimmed by 5 bases and J by 5 bases, leaving 14 bases between them. The CDR3 runs to 14 residues. This CDR3 is CASSPTWGEDTQYF. The CDR3, as DNA: TGTGCCAGCAGTCCCACCTGGGGGGAAGATACGCAGTATTTT.

The chain has TRBV5-5 and TRBJ2-5; 12 bases agree with TRBD2. The germline CDR1 and CDR2 sequences are SGHKS and YYEKEE (reference sequence). V dropped 2 bases and J dropped 5; count of bases not matched to a gene: 10. The CDR3 contains 17 residues. CDR3 DNA: TGTGCCAGCAGCTTCTTAGCCCTAGCGGGGGGGCTTGAGACCCAGTACTTC. This codes for CASSFLALAGGLETQYF.

The chain carries TRBV19 and TRBJ2-3; 13 nucleotides match TRBD2. V trimming: 3 bases; J trimming: 6 bases; junction bases outside the gene matches: 9. The CDR3 is 17 residues long. Germline CDR1 reads LNHDA; CDR2 reads SQIVND (reference sequence). CDR3 loop: CASSIRLAGGPSDTQYF. In nucleotides, the CDR3 is TGTGCCAGTAGTATCAGACTAGCGGGGGGACCGTCGGATACGCAGTATTTT.

The gene calls are TRBV7-8 and TRBJ1-4, with D possibly matching TRBD1 (5 bases). CDR1 is SGHVS and CDR2 is FQNEAQ in the germline V gene. This CDR3 has 15 amino acids. The V end was cut by 1 base, the J end by 13 bases, with 19 bases between. CDR3 region: CASSLDRQMAFGLFF. The CDR3 DNA reads as TGTGCCAGCAGCTTAGATCGACAGATGGCTTTTGGACTGTTTTTT.

The chain combines TRBV6-5 with TRBJ2-4, with D tentatively TRBD1 (6 bases). Germline V gives CDR1 MNHEY, CDR2 SVGAGI. Trimming took 6 bases from V and 0 from J, leaving 9 bases between them. The CDR3 loop spans 14 amino acids. CDR3 in amino acids: CASRDSLAKNIQYF. In DNA form, the CDR3 reads TGTGCCAGCAGGGACAGTCTAGCCAAAAACATTCAGTACTTC.

This rearrangement joins TRBV28 to TRBJ2-7; 9 bases match TRBD1. The CDR3 loop spans 16 amino acids. CDR1 is MDHEN, CDR2 SYDVKM, per germline. Trimming took 9 bases from V and 3 from J; bases not matched to a gene: 15. The CDR3 nucleotides are TGTGCCAGGACCACGAGCCCGGGACAGGGATACTACGAGCAGTACTTC. Translating it yields CARTTSPGQGYYEQYF.

This chain joins TRBV7-2 and TRBJ1-2, with D unclear. The CDR3 covers 13 residues. The V end was cut by 0 bases, the J end by 8 bases, with 10 bases between. Germline V gene data show CDR1 as SGHTA and CDR2 as FQGNSA. CDR3 amino acids: CASSLAPSEGYTF. The CDR3 DNA sequence: TGTGCCAGCAGCTTAGCCCCTAGTGAGGGCTACACCTTC.

The rearrangement uses TRBV5-4 and TRBJ2-7; TRBD1 agrees at 8 bases. The CDR3 has 13 residues. The V and J ends lost 3 bases and 5 bases, in that order; junction bases with no gene match: 4. The germline V gene has CDR1 SGHNT and CDR2 YYREEE (reference sequence). The CDR3 bases are TGTGCCAGCAGCTCGGACAGGGTCCACGAGCAGTACTTC. This codes for CASSSDRVHEQYF.

The chain links TRBV19 to TRBJ1-1, with D unresolved. Trimming removed 4 bases at V and 0 bases at J, with 9 bases between. The CDR3 consists of 14 residues. Per the germline V gene, CDR1 is LNHDA and CDR2 is SQIVND (reference sequence). The CDR3 DNA sequence: TGTGCCAGTAGTACGCCTAATATGAACACTGAAGCTTTCTTT. Translating it yields CASSTPNMNTEAFF.

This chain links TRBV7-2 with TRBJ1-5; D is ambiguous. V lost 5 bases and J 0 bases, leaving 11 bases between the germline ends. This CDR3 is 15 amino acids long. Per germline, CDR1 SGHTA and CDR2 FQGNSA. The CDR3 spells CASSPDILSNQPQHF. CDR3 coding DNA: TGTGCCAGCAGCCCCGATATACTTAGCAATCAGCCCCAGCATTTT.

The J gene is TRBJ2-1, the V gene TRBV19; maybe TRBD1 (6 bases). CDR1 is LNHDA and CDR2 is SQIVND in the germline V gene (reference sequence). The CDR3 sequence is 13 residues long. CDR3 coding DNA: TGTGCGGCCGGGACAAGGGCGCACAATGAGCAGTTCTTC. It codes for CAAGTRAHNEQFF.

The genes are TRBV28 and TRBJ1-5, with D perhaps TRBD1 (6 bases). The CDR3 has 16 amino acids. CDR1 is MDHEN and CDR2 is SYDVKM in the germline V gene. Trimming shortened V by 4 bases and J by 1 base, and 14 bases separated the two germline ends. The CDR3 DNA sequence: TGTGCCAGCAGTTCGCCCCTCGGACAGAGCAATCAGCCCCAGCATTTT. It specifies CASSSPLGQSNQPQHF. The variable domain in full, with the rest retrieved from reference TRBV28 and TRBJ1-5, is DVKVTQSSRYLVKRTGEKVFLECVQDMDHENMFWYRQDPGLGLRLIYFSYDVKMKEKGDIPEGYSVSREKKERFSLILESASTNQTSMYLCASSSPLGQSNQPQHFGDGTRLSIL.

This clone showed up just once. J is TRBJ1-3 and V is TRBV6-6; maybe TRBD1 (5 bases). V gave up 5 bases and J gave up 0 bases, with 14 bases separating them. The CDR3 loop spans 16 amino acids. Germline V gives CDR1 MNHNY, CDR2 SVGAGI (reference sequence). The CDR3 region is CASSRLDTRSGNTIYF. Written as DNA, the CDR3 is TGTGCCAGCAGTCGCTTGGACACCCGCTCTGGAAACACCATATATTTT.

The chain uses TRBV7-9 and TRBJ1-6, with no clear D. Trimming cost V 0 bases and J 9 bases, with 9 bases left between them. The CDR3 has 14 amino acids. The germline V gene has CDR1 SEHNR and CDR2 FQNEAQ (reference sequence). The CDR3 DNA is TGTGCCAGCAGCTTAGCCCCCTCTTCTTCACCCCTCCACTTT. Translated: CASSLAPSSSPLHF.

The V and J genes are TRBV5-1 and TRBJ2-2, with 7 bases that match TRBD2. In germline, CDR1 is SGHRS, CDR2 YFSETQ. CDR3 length equals 13 residues. The V segment lost 5 bases and the J segment 6 bases; nucleotides outside the gene matches: 4. In nucleotides, the CDR3 is TGCGCCAGCAGTCTAGCGGTAGCCGGGGAGCTGTTTTTT. This encodes CASSLAVAGELFF. Looking up the rest from reference TRBV5-1 and TRBJ2-2 gives the full variable domain: KAGVTQTPRYLIKTRGQQVTLSCSPISGHRSVSWYQQTPGQGLQFLFEYFSETQRNKGNFPGRFSGRQFSNSRSEMNVSTLELGDSALYLCASSLAVAGELFFGEGSRLTVL.

The V and J genes are TRBV7-6 and TRBJ1-1; D not resolved. Germline V gene data show CDR1 as SGHVS and CDR2 as FNYEAQ. The V gene lost 5 bases and the J gene lost 10 bases, with 14 bases spanning the gap. The CDR3 has 12 amino acids. DNA of the CDR3: TGTGCCAGCAGCCCGACGGGGTCTGGAGCTTTCTTT. Its protein is CASSPTGSGAFF.

This sequence joins TRBV2 and TRBJ2-1; D uncertain. Trimming stripped 4 bases from V and 11 bases from J, with 15 bases between. The germline V gene has CDR1 SNHLY and CDR2 FYNNEI. The CDR3 consists of 13 residues. The CDR3 DNA sequence: TGTGCCAGCAGTGTCCGATTAGTTGCCAAGCAGTTCTTC. Translating it yields CASSVRLVAKQFF.

The chain is built from TRBV4-1 and TRBJ2-7; 9 bases fit TRBD2. V gave up 4 bases and J gave up 6 bases; unmatched junction bases: 10. Germline lookup yields CDR1 MGHRA and CDR2 YSYEKL. This CDR3 is 15 amino acids long. CDR3: CASSLEGGGAGEQYF. The CDR3 DNA follows: TGCGCCAGCAGCCTAGAGGGCGGGGGGGCCGGCGAGCAGTACTTC.

V gene TRBV21-1 combines with J gene TRBJ2-4; TRBD2 is taken as the D call from the table, unchecked against the DNA. TRBV21-1 is assigned pseudogene status. CDR3 length: 16 amino acids. The CDR3 DNA reads as TGTGCCAGCAGCCCCCAGGAAGGGGAGGGCAAAAACATTCAGTACTTC. Translation: CASSPQEGEGKNIQYF.

The rearrangement uses TRBV13 and TRBJ2-1; 16 positions agree with TRBD2. There are 19 residues in the CDR3. Germline CDR1 and CDR2: PRHDT and FYEKMQ (reference sequence). The trim removed 5 bases at V and 6 bases at J, leaving 13 bases unmatched. As DNA, the CDR3 is TGTGCCAGCAGCCCAGGGACTAGCGGGGGGGAGGGCCTTCGCAATGAGCAGTTCTTC. Protein: CASSPGTSGGEGLRNEQFF.

V gene TRBV5-4 combines with J gene TRBJ2-3, with a tentative D call TRBD2 (6 bases). CDR3 length: 16 amino acids. V shed 1 base and J shed 0 bases, with 12 bases lying between them. Per germline, CDR1 SGHNT and CDR2 YYREEE (reference sequence). CDR3 nucleotide sequence: TGTGCCAGCAGCTTGATTGGCGGGGTAAGCACAGATACGCAGTATTTT. Its protein product is CASSLIGGVSTDTQYF.

The chain is built from TRBV7-9 and TRBJ2-7; D perhaps matches TRBD1 (6 bases). CDR3 length equals 14 residues. The germline gives CDR1 SEHNR, CDR2 FQNEAQ (reference sequence). Trimming stripped 4 bases from V and 3 bases from J, with 13 bases between. The CDR3 DNA follows: TGTGCCAGCAGCTCCCGGACAGAATACTACGAGCAGTACTTC. This encodes CASSSRTEYYEQYF.

The chain has TRBV6-5 and TRBJ2-1; D is possibly TRBD2 (6 bases). The CDR3 sequence is 15 residues long. Germline CDR1 reads MNHEY; CDR2 reads SVGAGI. The ends were cut back, 5 bases at V and 8 bases at J, with 19 bases in the middle. DNA of the CDR3: TGTGCCAGCAGTCGGAAGTCGGGGCCTAGCGATGAGCAGTTCTTC. Amino acid sequence: CASSRKSGPSDEQFF.

In this sample, this clone turned up once. This chain uses TRBV28 with TRBJ1-4; D is unresolved. Trimming cost V 2 bases and J 11 bases, with 12 bases left between them. The CDR3 extends over 13 amino acids. Germline CDR1 reads MDHEN; CDR2 reads SYDVKM. The CDR3 bases are TGTGCCAGCAGTTTACTCCGGAGCGGGAAACTGTTTTTT. It encodes CASSLLRSGKLFF.

This clone was counted at least ten times. V usage is TRBV7-2 and J usage is TRBJ2-1, with 7 bases that match TRBD2. V lost 5 bases and J lost 3; bases outside the gene matches: 10. There are 16 residues in the CDR3. Germline assignment: CDR1 SGHTA and CDR2 FQGNSA. The CDR3 is CASSAQSAGRYNEQFF. The CDR3 DNA is TGTGCCAGCAGCGCCCAGTCAGCGGGGCGCTACAATGAGCAGTTCTTC.